The clone carrying this T cell receptor beta chain was detected once. Its antigen is as yet unknown. Germline V gives CDR1 PRHDT, CDR2 FYEKMQ (reference sequence). The J segment lost 0 bases and the V segment lost 5 bases, leaving 7 bases of the junction unmatched. The CDR3 is 16 amino acids. The data were produced by immunoSEQ multiplex PCR, yet TCRdb's version contains in-frame clones alone and is incomplete. The table lists some 39,000 clones, approximately 90% of them singletons. This sample was taken from a study of OX40 agonist ivuxolimab in advanced cancers. Findings and caveats of the study: By week 6 at 0.1 to 3.0 mg/kg, blood CD4+ and CD8+ T cells had expanded clonally.

The TCR sequence derives from an adult with an advanced solid tumor such as melanoma, head and neck, liver or kidney cancer. The sequenced sample was CD4+ or CD8+ T cells sorted from blood, obtained in a trial of the OX40 agonist ivuxolimab. This chain links TRBV13 with TRBJ2-3; 8 bases map to TRBD2. The CDR3 DNA sequence: TGTGCCAGCAGCAAAGGGGCTAGCGGGAGCACAGATACGCAGTATTTT. It specifies CASSKGASGSTDTQYF.